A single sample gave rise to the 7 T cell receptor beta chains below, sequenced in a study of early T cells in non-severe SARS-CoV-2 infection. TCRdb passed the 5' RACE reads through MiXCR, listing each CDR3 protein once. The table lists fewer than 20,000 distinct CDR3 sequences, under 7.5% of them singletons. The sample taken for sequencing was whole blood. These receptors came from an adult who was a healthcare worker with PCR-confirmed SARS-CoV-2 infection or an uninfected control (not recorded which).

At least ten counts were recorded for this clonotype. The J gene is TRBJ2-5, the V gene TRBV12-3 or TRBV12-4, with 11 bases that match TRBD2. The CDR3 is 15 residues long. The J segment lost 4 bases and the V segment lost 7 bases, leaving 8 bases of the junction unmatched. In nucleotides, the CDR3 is TGTGCCAGCACCGCGGGGCTAGCGGGAGGAGAGACCCAGTACTTC. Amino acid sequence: CASTAGLAGGETQYF.

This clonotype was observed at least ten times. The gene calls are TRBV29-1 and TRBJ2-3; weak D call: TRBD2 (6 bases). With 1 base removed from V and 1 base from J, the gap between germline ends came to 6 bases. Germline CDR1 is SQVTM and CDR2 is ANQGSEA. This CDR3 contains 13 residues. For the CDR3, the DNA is TGCAGCGTTGAAGGCGGGGGCACAGATACGCAGTATTTT. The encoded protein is CSVEGGGTDTQYF.

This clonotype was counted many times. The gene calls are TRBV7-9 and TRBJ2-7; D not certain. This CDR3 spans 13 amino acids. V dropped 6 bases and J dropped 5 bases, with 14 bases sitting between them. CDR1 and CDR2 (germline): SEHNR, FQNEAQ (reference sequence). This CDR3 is CASRPGVKDEQYF. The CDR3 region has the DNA TGTGCCAGCAGACCTGGGGTTAAGGACGAGCAGTACTTC. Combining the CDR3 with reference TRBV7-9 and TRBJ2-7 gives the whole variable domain DTGVSQNPRHKITKRGQNVTFRCDPISEHNRLYWYRQTLGQGPEFLTYFQNEAQLEKSRLLSDRFSAERPKGSFSTLEIQRTEQGDSAMYLCASRPGVKDEQYFGPGTRLTVT.

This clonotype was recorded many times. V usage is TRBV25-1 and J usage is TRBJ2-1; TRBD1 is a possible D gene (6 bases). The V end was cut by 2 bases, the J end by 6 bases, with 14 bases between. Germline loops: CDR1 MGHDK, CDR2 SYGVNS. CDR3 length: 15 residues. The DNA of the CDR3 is TGTGCCAGCAGTGAAGGGGGCCGTAAGAGCAATGAGCAGTTCTTC. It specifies CASSEGGRKSNEQFF.

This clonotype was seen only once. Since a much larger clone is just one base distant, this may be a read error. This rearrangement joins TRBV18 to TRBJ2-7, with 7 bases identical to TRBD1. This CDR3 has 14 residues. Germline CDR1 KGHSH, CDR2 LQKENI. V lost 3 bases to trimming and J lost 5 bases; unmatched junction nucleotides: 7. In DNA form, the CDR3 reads TGTGCCAGCTCACCTTCGACAGGGAACCACGAGCAGTACTTC. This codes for CASSPSTGNHEQYF. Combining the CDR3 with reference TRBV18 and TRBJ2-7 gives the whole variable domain NAGVMQNPRHLVRRRGQEARLRCSPMKGHSHVYWYRQLPEEGLKFMVYLQKENIIDESGMPKERFSAEFPKEGPSILRIQQVVRGDSAAYFCASSPSTGNHEQYFGPGTRLTVT.

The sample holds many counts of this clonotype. The CDR3 here is CASSEAVGGAAYEQYF. CDR3 coding DNA: TGTGCCAGCAGTGAAGCGGTTGGGGGCGCAGCCTACGAGCAGTACTTC. The V gene is TRBV6-1, the J gene TRBJ2-7; D is possibly TRBD1 (6 bases). With 0 bases removed from V and 2 bases from J, the gap between germline ends came to 14 bases. Germline V CDR1 and CDR2: MNHNS, SASEGT. The CDR3 sequence is 16 residues long.

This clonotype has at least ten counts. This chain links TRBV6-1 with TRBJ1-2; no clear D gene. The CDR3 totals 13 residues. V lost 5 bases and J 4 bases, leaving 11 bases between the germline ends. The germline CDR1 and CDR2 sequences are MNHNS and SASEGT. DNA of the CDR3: TGTGCCAGCAGTTGGGTGGAGTTCTATGGCTACACCTTC. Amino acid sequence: CASSWVEFYGYTF.